Following are 29 T cell receptor beta chains from one sample sequenced in a study of PD-1 blockade in mismatch repair-deficient tumors. Repertoires were generated with immunoSEQ multiplex PCR, while TCRdb's copy carries only in-frame clones and drops some. The data contain just under 65,000 clones, 88% of them singletons. Sequencing was performed on peripheral blood, taken 52 weeks after starting pembrolizumab. These receptors were taken from an adult with mismatch repair-deficient cancer.

V gene TRBV2 combines with J gene TRBJ1-1, with a possible D match to TRBD1 (5 bases). Between the trimmed V and J ends, which lost 2 bases and 7 bases, there was a span of 11 bases. Germline V gives CDR1 SNHLY, CDR2 FYNNEI. The length of the CDR3 is 13 residues. Here the CDR3 reads CASSETRESEAFF. CDR3 DNA sequence: TGTGCCAGCAGTGAAACCAGGGAGAGTGAAGCTTTCTTT.

The chain joins TRBV5-6 to TRBJ2-3, with TRBD1 as a possible D gene (6 bases). From germline, CDR1 is SGHDT and CDR2 YYEEEE. The CDR3 consists of 15 residues. V lost 2 bases, J lost 1 base, and 11 bases lay in between. Here the CDR3 DNA reads TGTGCCAGCAGCTTCAGACAGGAACGCACAGATACGCAGTATTTT. The encoded protein is CASSFRQERTDTQYF.

The genes are TRBV7-9 and TRBJ2-7; the match to TRBD2 covers 9 bases. The CDR3 loop spans 16 amino acids. V was pared by 5 bases and J by 2 bases, with 10 bases of the junction left unmatched. The germline V gene encodes CDR1 SEHNR and CDR2 FQNEAQ (reference sequence). As DNA, the CDR3 is TGTGCCAGCAGCACCGAGACTAGCGGATCTACCTACGAGCAGTACTTC. The encoded protein is CASSTETSGSTYEQYF.

The gene calls are TRBV9 and TRBJ2-7, with D possibly being TRBD2 (6 bases). V was cut by 4 bases and J by 3 bases, with 14 bases left in between. This CDR3 region has 14 residues. The V gene's germline CDR1 is SGDLS and CDR2 YYNGEE. The CDR3 DNA reads TGTGCCAGCAGCCCGACGCGGGGCCTCTACGAGCAGTACTTC. Translating gives CASSPTRGLYEQYF.

The CDR3 protein is CSVEVDSGTGKRNEQFF. The DNA of the CDR3 is TGCAGCGTTGAAGTCGATTCCGGGACAGGGAAACGCAATGAGCAGTTCTTC. The chain has TRBV29-1 and TRBJ2-1, with 9 bases identical to TRBD1. The CDR3 consists of 17 residues. Germline trimming cut 1 base from V and 6 bases from J; bases unmatched to any gene: 13. CDR1 SQVTM and CDR2 ANQGSEA come from the germline V gene.

V gene TRBV6-6 combines with J gene TRBJ1-4, with D unclear. This CDR3 region has 13 residues. The germline gives CDR1 MNHNY, CDR2 SVGAGI (reference sequence). V gave up 2 bases and J gave up 7 bases, with 8 bases separating them. The chain's CDR3 is CASSYGPVEKLFF. CDR3 in DNA: TGTGCCAGCAGTTACGGTCCAGTTGAAAAACTGTTTTTT.

In this sample, this clone turned up once. The rearrangement uses TRBV19 and TRBJ2-1, with TRBD2 identical over 10 bases. Germline V gene data show CDR1 as LNHDA and CDR2 as SQIVND (reference sequence). The CDR3 totals 16 residues. V shed 4 bases and J 5 bases; nucleotides not matched to a gene: 8. CDR3 in DNA: TGTGCCAGTAGTACTCTCAGCGGGAGGGCCGACAATGAGCAGTTCTTC. Residues: CASSTLSGRADNEQFF.

This chain links TRBV13 with TRBJ2-7; D gene uncertain. The V gene lost 4 bases and the J gene lost 7 bases, with 8 bases spanning the gap. Germline V lookup: CDR1 PRHDT, CDR2 FYEKMQ (reference sequence). The CDR3 loop spans 11 amino acids. The CDR3, as DNA: TGTGCCAGCAGCTCAGGTGGAGAGCAGTACTTC. Translated, it gives CASSSGGEQYF.

This chain uses TRBV29-1 with TRBJ2-2; 9 bases are a match to TRBD1. The CDR3 is 19 amino acids. CDR1 is SQVTM, CDR2 ANQGSEA, per germline. With V trimmed by 6 bases and J by 0 bases, 17 bases remained unmatched. The CDR3 coding sequence is TGCAGCGTGCGGGACAGGGCGTACCCCCGGGGACCGAACACCGGGGAGCTGTTTTTT. As protein: CSVRDRAYPRGPNTGELFF.

The chain couples TRBV7-9 to TRBJ1-2; TRBD1 agrees at 7 bases. Germline lookup yields CDR1 SEHNR and CDR2 FQNEAQ (reference sequence). The CDR3 has 15 amino acids. Unmatched junction bases numbered 6, after V lost 4 bases and J lost 1 base. The CDR3 loop is CASSSHRQGNYGYTF. CDR3 DNA sequence: TGTGCCAGCAGCTCACACAGACAGGGTAACTATGGCTACACCTTC.

V usage is TRBV4-1 and J usage is TRBJ2-4; 11 positions match TRBD2. The CDR3 consists of 16 residues. Germline V gene sequence: CDR1 MGHRA, CDR2 YSYEKL. Germline trimming cut 4 bases from V and 4 bases from J; bases unmatched to any gene: 6. The CDR3 sequence is CASSLAGGQGKNIQYF. The CDR3 region has the DNA TGCGCCAGCAGCCTAGCGGGAGGGCAGGGGAAAAACATTCAGTACTTC.

The CDR3 loop reads CATRGLANSYNEQFF. The CDR3 DNA reads as TGTGCCACCCGGGGACTAGCAAACTCCTACAATGAGCAGTTCTTC. This chain joins TRBV10-3 and TRBJ2-1, with 9 bases that match TRBD2. This CDR3 is built from 15 residues. The V gene end was trimmed by 10 bases and the J gene end by 0 bases; junction bases not matched to a gene: 7. The germline CDR1 and CDR2 sequences are ENHRY and SYGVKD.

The rearrangement links TRBV29-1 to TRBJ2-1; 14 bases match TRBD2. Trimming removed 4 bases from V and 5 bases from J; junction bases left unmatched: 7. CDR1 and CDR2 from the germline V gene are SQVTM and ANQGSEA. The CDR3 has 16 residues. CDR3 in amino acids: CSVGGTSGRGDNEQFF. CDR3 nucleotide sequence: TGCAGCGTTGGCGGGACTAGCGGGAGAGGAGACAATGAGCAGTTCTTC.

V and J are TRBV6-1 and TRBJ1-4; tentatively, D is TRBD1 (5 bases). With 7 bases removed from V and 4 bases from J, the gap between germline ends came to 16 bases. The germline V gene has CDR1 MNHNS and CDR2 SASEGT. The CDR3 sequence is 15 residues long. CDR3 nucleotide sequence: TGTGCCAGCACAGGTATCGGGGGTCATAATGAAAAACTGTTTTTT. This encodes CASTGIGGHNEKLFF.

The chain joins TRBV4-1 to TRBJ2-1; D possibly matches TRBD1 or TRBD2 (6 bases each). The V and J ends lost 1 base and 5 bases respectively, with 27 bases between them. This CDR3 comprises 20 residues. Germline CDR1 reads MGHRA; CDR2 reads YSYEKL. CDR3 residues: CASSQGGSRGRPPGDNEQFF. CDR3 coding DNA: TGCGCCAGCAGCCAAGGTGGGTCCCGGGGGAGACCACCAGGGGACAATGAGCAGTTCTTC.

As DNA, the CDR3 is TGTGCCAGCGAGGGGACAGGTAAAGGGGGCAATCAGCCCCAGCATTTT. Translating gives CASEGTGKGGNQPQHF. The chain couples TRBV28 to TRBJ1-5; 8 nucleotides match TRBD1. Germline V gene data show CDR1 as MDHEN and CDR2 as SYDVKM. V dropped 8 bases and J dropped 2; count of bases not matched to a gene: 11. The CDR3 covers 16 residues. The whole variable domain, remainder taken from reference TRBV28 and TRBJ1-5, is DVKVTQSSRYLVKRTGEKVFLECVQDMDHENMFWYRQDPGLGLRLIYFSYDVKMKEKGDIPEGYSVSREKKERFSLILESASTNQTSMYLCASEGTGKGGNQPQHFGDGTRLSIL.

The table lists this clone with a few counts. The chain joins TRBV5-5 to TRBJ2-1; D remains unclear. CDR3 length: 15 residues. Germline V gene lookup returns CDR1 SGHKS and CDR2 YYEKEE (reference sequence). V was pared by 4 bases and J by 2 bases, with 13 bases between. CDR3 amino acids: CASSEALMAYNEQFF. DNA of the CDR3: TGTGCCAGCAGCGAGGCCCTCATGGCCTACAATGAGCAGTTCTTC.

DNA for the CDR3: TGTGCCAGCAGCTTGGAGAGGAATCAGCCCCAGCATTTT. It specifies CASSLERNQPQHF. The chain recombines TRBV7-2 with TRBJ1-5; D ambiguous. V was shortened by 3 bases and J by 4 bases, with 7 bases between the two germline ends. The germline gives CDR1 SGHTA, CDR2 FQGNSA. CDR3 length: 13 amino acids.

This chain connects TRBV5-4 to TRBJ1-1; 9 bases line up with TRBD1. V lost 2 bases and J lost 5; bases outside the gene matches: 7. The CDR3 extends over 15 amino acids. CDR1 is SGHNT and CDR2 is YYREEE in the germline V gene (reference sequence). CDR3: CASSLWDREYTEAFF. The CDR3 DNA is TGTGCCAGCAGCTTATGGGACAGGGAGTATACTGAAGCTTTCTTT.

J is TRBJ1-2 and V is TRBV4-1; weak D call: TRBD1 (5 bases). The CDR3 covers 16 residues. Germline lookup yields CDR1 MGHRA and CDR2 YSYEKL. Trimming cost V 3 bases and J 2 bases, with 16 bases left between them. CDR3 coding DNA: TGCGCCAGCAGCCAGGGGGGACTCCGGGGGAACTATGGCTACACCTTC. The encoded protein is CASSQGGLRGNYGYTF.

This chain's CDR3 is CASSFASTTGTSYNEQFF. DNA of the CDR3: TGTGCCAGCAGCTTCGCCTCCACCACAGGGACCTCCTACAATGAGCAGTTCTTC. This sequence joins TRBV5-6 and TRBJ2-1, with D possibly TRBD1 on 6 matching bases. Deletions cut 2 bases from V and 0 bases from J, with 18 bases between. The CDR3 extends over 18 amino acids. From germline, CDR1 is SGHDT and CDR2 YYEEEE.

The chain has TRBV6-5 and TRBJ2-5; unclear D gene. Trimming cost V 5 bases and J 10 bases, with 11 bases left between them. Germline assignment: CDR1 MNHEY and CDR2 SVGAGI. The CDR3 contains 11 residues. The CDR3 DNA sequence: TGTGCCAGCAGTCACCGGAGCTACCAGTACTTC. Encoded protein: CASSHRSYQYF.

The chain employs TRBV28 and TRBJ1-5; 10 positions match TRBD1. Germline values: CDR1 MDHEN, CDR2 SYDVKM. V gave up 8 bases and J gave up 2 bases; unmatched junction bases: 6. This CDR3 contains 15 residues. The chain's CDR3 is CASRWDRGRNQPQHF. CDR3 in DNA: TGTGCCAGCCGTTGGGACAGGGGTCGCAATCAGCCCCAGCATTTT. Full variable domain (remainder filled in from reference TRBV28 and TRBJ1-5): DVKVTQSSRYLVKRTGEKVFLECVQDMDHENMFWYRQDPGLGLRLIYFSYDVKMKEKGDIPEGYSVSREKKERFSLILESASTNQTSMYLCASRWDRGRNQPQHFGDGTRLSIL.

The chain carries TRBV29-1 and TRBJ2-7, with TRBD2 matching over 14 bases. This CDR3 is 17 amino acids long. The V gene end was trimmed by 4 bases and the J gene end by 4 bases; junction bases not matched to a gene: 12. CDR1 is SQVTM, CDR2 ANQGSEA, per germline. In nucleotides, the CDR3 is TGCAGCGTTGTTCCGACTAGCGGGAGGGCCTCACCATACGAGCAGTACTTC. Translated, it gives CSVVPTSGRASPYEQYF.

This chain links TRBV27 with TRBJ2-3, with 12 bases lining up with TRBD2. The CDR3 totals 17 residues. Germline assignment: CDR1 MNHEY and CDR2 SMNVEV (reference sequence). The V segment lost 5 bases and the J segment 2 bases; nucleotides outside the gene matches: 8. The DNA of the CDR3 is TGTGCCAGCAGTCCCTCCGGACTAGCGGGATACACAGATACGCAGTATTTT. Its translation: CASSPSGLAGYTDTQYF.

The V and J genes are TRBV6-6 and TRBJ2-7; TRBD2 matches at 7 bases. The germline V gene has CDR1 MNHNY and CDR2 SVGAGI (reference sequence). The CDR3 is made up of 12 amino acids. V gave up 2 bases and J gave up 9 bases; unmatched junction bases: 4. Here the CDR3 DNA reads TGTGCCAGCAGTTACGGGACTACGGCGCAGTACTTC. Translation gives CASSYGTTAQYF.

This clone was recorded only once. This chain connects TRBV28 to TRBJ2-4, with 9 bases identical to TRBD1. Looked up from germline, CDR1 is MDHEN and CDR2 is SYDVKM. This CDR3 spans 24 amino acids. The V segment lost 6 bases and the J segment 3 bases; nucleotides outside the gene matches: 33. Written as DNA, the CDR3 is TGTGCCAGCAGGGCGCCTCCGGGACAGGGCCTTGGCGTCCTCCTGGTCGGCTTCAAAAACATTCAGTACTTC. Amino acids: CASRAPPGQGLGVLLVGFKNIQYF.

V is TRBV27 and J is TRBJ2-7; D is unclear. The ends were cut back, 3 bases at V and 1 base at J, with 10 bases in the middle. Per the germline V gene, CDR1 is MNHEY and CDR2 is SMNVEV (reference sequence). The length of the CDR3 is 14 residues. DNA for the CDR3: TGTGCCAGCAGTTTGTCTGCGGTTTCCTACGAGCAGTACTTC. It translates to CASSLSAVSYEQYF.

This clone was counted a single time. The gene calls are TRBV11-2 and TRBJ2-5; unclear D gene. Germline values: CDR1 SGHAT, CDR2 FQNNGV. V dropped 5 bases and J dropped 5 bases, with 15 bases sitting between them. The length of the CDR3 is 14 residues. This CDR3 is CASSPGWARETQYF. DNA for the CDR3: TGTGCCAGCAGCCCAGGTTGGGCGCGGGAGACCCAGTACTTC.